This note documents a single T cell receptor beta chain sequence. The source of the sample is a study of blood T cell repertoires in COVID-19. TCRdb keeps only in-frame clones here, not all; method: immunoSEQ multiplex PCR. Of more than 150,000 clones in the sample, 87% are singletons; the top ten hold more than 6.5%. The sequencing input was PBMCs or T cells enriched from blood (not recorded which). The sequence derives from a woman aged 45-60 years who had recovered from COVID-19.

DNA of the CDR3: TGTGCCAGCAGCTTCGGCGGGGAAGGTTATCAGCCCCAGCATTTT. Translation: CASSFGGEGYQPQHF. V gene TRBV7-9 combines with J gene TRBJ1-5; D remains unclear. Germline CDR1 reads SEHNR; CDR2 reads FQNEAQ (reference sequence). The V and J ends lost 3 bases and 5 bases respectively, with 14 bases between them. CDR3 size: 15 residues.